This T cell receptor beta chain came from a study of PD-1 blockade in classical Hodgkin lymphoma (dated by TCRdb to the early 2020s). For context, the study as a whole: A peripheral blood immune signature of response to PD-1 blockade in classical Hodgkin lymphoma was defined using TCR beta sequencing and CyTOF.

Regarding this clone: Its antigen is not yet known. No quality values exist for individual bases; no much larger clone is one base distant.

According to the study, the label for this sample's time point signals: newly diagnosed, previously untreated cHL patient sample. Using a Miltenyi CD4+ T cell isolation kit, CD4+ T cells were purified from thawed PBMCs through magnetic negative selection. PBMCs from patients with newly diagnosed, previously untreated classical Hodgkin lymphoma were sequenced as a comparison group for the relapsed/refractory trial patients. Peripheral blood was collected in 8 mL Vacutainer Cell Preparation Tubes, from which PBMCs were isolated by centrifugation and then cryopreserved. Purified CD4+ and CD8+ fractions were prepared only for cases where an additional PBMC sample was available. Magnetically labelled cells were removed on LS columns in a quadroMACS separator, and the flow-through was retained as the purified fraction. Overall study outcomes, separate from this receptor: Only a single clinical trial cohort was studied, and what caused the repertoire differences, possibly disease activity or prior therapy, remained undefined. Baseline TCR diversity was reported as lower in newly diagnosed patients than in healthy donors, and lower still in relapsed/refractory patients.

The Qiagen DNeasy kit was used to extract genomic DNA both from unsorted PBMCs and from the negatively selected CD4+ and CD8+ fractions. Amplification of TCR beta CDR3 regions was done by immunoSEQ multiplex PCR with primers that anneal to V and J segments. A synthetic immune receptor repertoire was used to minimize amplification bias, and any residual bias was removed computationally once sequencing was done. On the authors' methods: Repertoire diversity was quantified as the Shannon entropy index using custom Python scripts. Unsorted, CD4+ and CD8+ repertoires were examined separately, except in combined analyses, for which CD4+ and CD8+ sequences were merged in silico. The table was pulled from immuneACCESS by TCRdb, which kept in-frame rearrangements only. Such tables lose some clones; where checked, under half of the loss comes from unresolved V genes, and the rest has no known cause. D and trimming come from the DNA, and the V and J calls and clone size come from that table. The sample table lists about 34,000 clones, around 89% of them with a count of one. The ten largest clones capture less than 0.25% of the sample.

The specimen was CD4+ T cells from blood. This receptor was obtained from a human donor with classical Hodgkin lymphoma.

The DNA is TGTGCCAGCAGCTTACAGGGGGCAAGAGAGCAGTACTTC. Its protein is CASSLQGAREQYF. The rearrangement joined TRBV7-2 to TRBJ2-7, and 8 bases in between align with TRBD1. CDR3 length: 13 amino acids, cysteine to phenylalanine. Just the 39-base CDR3 DNA is kept, in frame starting at base 1. Taken from the germline V gene, the CDR1 and CDR2 loops are SGHTA and FQGNSA. At the junction V is shortened by 2 bases and J by 7 bases; bases outside the gene matches: 4. With the rest looked up from the reference TRBV7-2 and TRBJ2-7 genes rather than sequenced, the full variable domain is GAGVSQSPSNKVTEKGKDVELRCDPISGHTALYWYRQSLGQGLEFLIYFQGNSAPDKSGLPSDRFSAERTGGSVSTLTIQRTQQEDSAVYLCASSLQGAREQYFGPGTRLTVT.